This TCR beta chain is drawn from a study of blood T cell repertoires in COVID-19. Libraries were prepared by immunoSEQ multiplex PCR; TCRdb keeps only in-frame clonotypes and omits some of them. The sample yields 200,000 to 300,000 clones, over 80% seen once. Germline assignment: CDR1 SGHRS and CDR2 YFSETQ. CDR3 size: 16 residues. V lost 4 bases and J lost 5; bases outside the gene matches: 8. Exposed enrollees had met someone with a PCR-confirmed or clinician-diagnosed COVID-19 case at some point within the 2 weeks before study entry. V and J are TRBV5-1 and TRBJ2-1; TRBD2 aligns across 11 bases. The TCR was taken from a man aged 50 or older who had been exposed to COVID-19. The source material was PBMCs or T cells enriched from blood (not recorded which). The chain's CDR3 is CASSTDMGLADNEQFF. CDR3 DNA: TGCGCCAGCAGCACGGACATGGGACTAGCGGACAATGAGCAGTTCTTC.